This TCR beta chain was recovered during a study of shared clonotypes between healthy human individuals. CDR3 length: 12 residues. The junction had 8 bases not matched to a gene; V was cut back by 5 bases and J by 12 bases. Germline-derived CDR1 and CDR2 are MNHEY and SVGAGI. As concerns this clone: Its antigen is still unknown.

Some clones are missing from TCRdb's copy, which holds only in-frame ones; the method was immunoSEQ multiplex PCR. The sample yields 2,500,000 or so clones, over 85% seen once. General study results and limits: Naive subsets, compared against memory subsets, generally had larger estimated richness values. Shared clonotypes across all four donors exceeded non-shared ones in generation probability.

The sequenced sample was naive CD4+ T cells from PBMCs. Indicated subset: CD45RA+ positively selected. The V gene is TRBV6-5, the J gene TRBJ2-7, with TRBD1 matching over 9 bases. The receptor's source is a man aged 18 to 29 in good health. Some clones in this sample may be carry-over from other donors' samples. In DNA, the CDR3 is TGTGCCAGCAGTCTACAGGGGGCGCAGGGGTACTTC. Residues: CASSLQGAQGYF.